Following are 10 T cell receptor beta chains from one sample sequenced in a study of PD-1 blockade in classical Hodgkin lymphoma. Time point: cycle 4 day 1 (C4D1), after more than 5 weeks of nivolumab. Every patient was affected by relapse after autologous stem cell transplantation, while exposure to brentuximab vedotin was not uniform. Only in-frame clones appear in the TCRdb table, and some are missing; sequencing was by immunoSEQ multiplex PCR. The table includes about 64,000 clones, 75% to 95% detected once. The specimen was peripheral blood mononuclear cells (PBMCs), collected before the fourth cycle of nivolumab. These TCRs come from a human donor with classical Hodgkin lymphoma.

As regards this clone: This CDR3 is also generated by other DNA sequences in the sample. This rearrangement joins TRBV7-9 to TRBJ2-6; D unclear. Germline CDR1 is SEHNR and CDR2 is FQNEAQ (reference sequence). This CDR3 has 14 residues. With 3 bases removed from V and 1 base from J, the gap between germline ends came to 4 bases. The CDR3 loop reads CASSLVSGANVLTF. The CDR3 DNA is TGTGCCAGCAGCTTGGTTTCTGGGGCCAACGTCCTGACTTTC.

The V and J genes are TRBV15 and TRBJ2-3, with D maybe TRBD2 (6 bases). CDR1 is LNHNV, CDR2 YYDKDF, per germline (reference sequence). The V gene lost 10 bases and the J gene lost 4 bases, with 12 bases spanning the gap. The CDR3 length is 12 residues. The CDR3 protein is CASGVGADTQYF. CDR3 in DNA: TGTGCCAGCGGGGTTGGTGCAGATACGCAGTATTTT.

This clone was seen a single time. The rearrangement links TRBV6-5 to TRBJ1-2, with 10 bases identical to TRBD1. V gave up 6 bases and J gave up 6 bases; unmatched junction bases: 7. This CDR3 region has 14 residues. Germline lookup yields CDR1 MNHEY and CDR2 SVGAGI. The CDR3 DNA follows: TGTGCCAGCAGAAGGACGGGACAGGGGAATGGCTACACCTTC. It yields the protein CASRRTGQGNGYTF.

V gene TRBV5-1 combines with J gene TRBJ1-3, with 9 bases aligning to TRBD1. Losses at the gene ends were 3 bases for V and 6 bases for J; bases not matched to a gene: 4. This CDR3 contains 14 residues. Germline-derived CDR1 and CDR2 are SGHRS and YFSETQ. Written as DNA, the CDR3 is TGCGCCAGCAGCTCGGGACAGGGTGAAAACACCATATATTTT. Translating it yields CASSSGQGENTIYF.

V is TRBV2 and J is TRBJ2-6; D is unclear. With 8 bases removed from V and 3 bases from J, the gap between germline ends came to 11 bases. Germline-derived CDR1 and CDR2 are SNHLY and FYNNEI. This CDR3 is 14 amino acids long. The DNA for the CDR3 is TGTGCCAGCTACGGGCCGCGTGGGGCCAACGTCCTGACTTTC. As protein: CASYGPRGANVLTF.

The J gene is TRBJ2-1, the V gene TRBV27, with a possible D match to TRBD2 (5 bases). Germline V gives CDR1 MNHEY, CDR2 SMNVEV (reference sequence). V dropped 0 bases and J dropped 6 bases, with 15 bases sitting between them. CDR3 length equals 16 residues. CDR3 in DNA: TGTGCCAGCAGTTTATCGCGGGCAGGAGGACCCAATGAGCAGTTCTTC. Its protein product is CASSLSRAGGPNEQFF.

The chain uses TRBV9 and TRBJ2-2; possibly TRBD1 or TRBD2 for D (5 bases each). CDR3 length equals 16 residues. V lost 4 bases and J lost 4, with 17 bases in between. Germline lookup yields CDR1 SGDLS and CDR2 YYNGEE. The CDR3 sequence is CASSQTGDLSTGELFF. The CDR3 DNA follows: TGTGCCAGCAGCCAGACTGGGGACCTTAGCACCGGGGAGCTGTTTTTT. Together with reference TRBV9 and TRBJ2-2, the CDR3 gives the full variable domain: DSGVTQTPKHLITATGQRVTLRCSPRSGDLSVYWYQQSLDQGLQFLIQYYNGEERAKGNILERFSAQQFPDLHSELNLSSLELGDSALYFCASSQTGDLSTGELFFGEGSRLTVL.

This clone appeared many times. The chain recombines TRBV11-2 with TRBJ2-7; 8 positions agree with TRBD1. CDR1 and CDR2 from the germline V gene are SGHAT and FQNNGV. V lost 5 bases to trimming and J lost 7 bases; unmatched junction nucleotides: 7. CDR3 length: 13 amino acids. In DNA form, the CDR3 reads TGTGCCAGCAGCCAAGGACAGGGTTGGGAGCAGTACTTC. This codes for CASSQGQGWEQYF.

The gene calls are TRBV4-1 and TRBJ1-4; D is perhaps TRBD1 (5 bases). Trimming left V 6 bases short and J 7 bases short, with 24 bases between. This CDR3 has 17 residues. From germline, CDR1 is MGHRA and CDR2 YSYEKL. The CDR3 is CASSHPPEGFSFEKLFF. The CDR3 DNA follows: TGCGCCAGCAGTCATCCTCCTGAGGGGTTCTCCTTTGAAAAACTGTTTTTT.

A remark on this clone: At the DNA level, this CDR3 is encoded by other sequences in the same sample as well. The gene calls are TRBV7-9 and TRBJ2-6; D is unresolved. V was trimmed by 1 base and J by 0 bases, leaving 1 base between them. Germline V gene data show CDR1 as SEHNR and CDR2 as FQNEAQ (reference sequence). This CDR3 contains 14 residues. This CDR3 is CASSLVSGANVLTF. The DNA of the CDR3 is TGTGCCAGCAGCTTAGTCTCTGGGGCCAACGTCCTGACTTTC.